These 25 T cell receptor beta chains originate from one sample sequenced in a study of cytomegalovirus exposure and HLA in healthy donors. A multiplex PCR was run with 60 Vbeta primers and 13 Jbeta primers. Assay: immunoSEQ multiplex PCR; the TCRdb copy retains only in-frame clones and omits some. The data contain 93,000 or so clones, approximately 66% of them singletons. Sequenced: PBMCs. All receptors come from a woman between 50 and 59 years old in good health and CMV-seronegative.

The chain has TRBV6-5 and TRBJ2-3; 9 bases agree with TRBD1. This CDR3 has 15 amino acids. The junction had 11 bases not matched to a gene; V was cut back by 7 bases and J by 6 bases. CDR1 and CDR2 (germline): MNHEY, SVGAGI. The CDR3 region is CASTSRDRDLDTQYF. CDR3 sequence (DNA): TGTGCCAGCACCTCGCGGGACAGGGACCTGGATACGCAGTATTTT.

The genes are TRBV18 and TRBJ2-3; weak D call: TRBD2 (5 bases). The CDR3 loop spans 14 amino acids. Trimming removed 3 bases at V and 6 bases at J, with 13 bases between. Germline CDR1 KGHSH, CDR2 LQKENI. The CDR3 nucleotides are TGTGCCAGCTCACCGTCAACGGGGTCGGATACGCAGTATTTT. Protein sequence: CASSPSTGSDTQYF. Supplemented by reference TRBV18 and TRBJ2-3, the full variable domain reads NAGVMQNPRHLVRRRGQEARLRCSPMKGHSHVYWYRQLPEEGLKFMVYLQKENIIDESGMPKERFSAEFPKEGPSILRIQQVVRGDSAAYFCASSPSTGSDTQYFGPGTRLTVL.

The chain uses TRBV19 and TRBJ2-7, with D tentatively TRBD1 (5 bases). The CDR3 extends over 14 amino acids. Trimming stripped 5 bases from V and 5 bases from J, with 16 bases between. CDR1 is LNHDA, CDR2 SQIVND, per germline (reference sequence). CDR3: CASSQDILDDEQYF. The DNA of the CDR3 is TGTGCCAGTAGTCAGGACATCTTGGACGACGAGCAGTACTTC.

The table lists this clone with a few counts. CDR3 bases: TGTGCCAGCAGCTTTTGGGGGGTTGCTGAAGCTTTCTTT. Residues: CASSFWGVAEAFF. The chain links TRBV7-9 to TRBJ1-1; D is perhaps TRBD1 (5 bases). Looked up from germline, CDR1 is SEHNR and CDR2 is FQNEAQ (reference sequence). The germline V and J ends were trimmed by 3 bases and 6 bases, with 11 bases remaining between them. This CDR3 region has 13 residues.

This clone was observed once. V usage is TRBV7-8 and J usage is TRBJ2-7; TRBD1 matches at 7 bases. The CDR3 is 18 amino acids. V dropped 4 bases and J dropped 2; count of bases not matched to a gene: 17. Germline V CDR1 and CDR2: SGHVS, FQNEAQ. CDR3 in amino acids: CASSYRTGFPFGTYEQYF. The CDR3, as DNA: TGTGCCAGCAGCTACAGGACAGGATTTCCATTTGGCACCTACGAGCAGTACTTC.

This CDR3 is CASSRNPGLAGRDTQYF. The CDR3 nucleotides read TGTGCCAGCAGCCGCAATCCGGGACTAGCGGGTAGAGATACGCAGTATTTT. This chain joins TRBV5-4 and TRBJ2-3; 12 bases fit TRBD2. Germline CDR1 reads SGHNT; CDR2 reads YYREEE (reference sequence). V gave up 4 bases and J gave up 5 bases; unmatched junction bases: 11. The CDR3 consists of 17 residues.

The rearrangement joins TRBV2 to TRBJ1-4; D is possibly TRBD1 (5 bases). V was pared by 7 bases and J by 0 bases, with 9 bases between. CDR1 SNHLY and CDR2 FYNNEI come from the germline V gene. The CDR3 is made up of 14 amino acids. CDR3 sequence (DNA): TGTGCCAGCAAGGTGGACACAACTAATGAAAAACTGTTTTTT. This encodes CASKVDTTNEKLFF.

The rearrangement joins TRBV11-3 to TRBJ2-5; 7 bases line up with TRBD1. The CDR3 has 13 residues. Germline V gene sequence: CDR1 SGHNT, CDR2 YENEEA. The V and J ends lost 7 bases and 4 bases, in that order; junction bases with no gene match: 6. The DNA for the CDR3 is TGTGCCAGCAATAAGGACAGGTCAGAGACCCAGTACTTC. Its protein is CASNKDRSETQYF.

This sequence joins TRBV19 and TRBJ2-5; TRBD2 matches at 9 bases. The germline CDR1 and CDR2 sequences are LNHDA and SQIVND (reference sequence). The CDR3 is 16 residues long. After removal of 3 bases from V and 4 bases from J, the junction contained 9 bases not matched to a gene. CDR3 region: CASSIHMAGGSETQYF. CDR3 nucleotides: TGTGCCAGTAGTATTCATATGGCGGGGGGGTCAGAGACCCAGTACTTC.

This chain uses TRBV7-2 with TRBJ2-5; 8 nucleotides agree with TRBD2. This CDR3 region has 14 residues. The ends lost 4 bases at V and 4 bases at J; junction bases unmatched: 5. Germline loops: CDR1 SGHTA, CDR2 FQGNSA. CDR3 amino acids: CASSSGLAVETQYF. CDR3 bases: TGTGCCAGCAGCTCAGGACTAGCCGTAGAGACCCAGTACTTC. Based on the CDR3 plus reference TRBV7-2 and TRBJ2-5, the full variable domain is GAGVSQSPSNKVTEKGKDVELRCDPISGHTALYWYRQSLGQGLEFLIYFQGNSAPDKSGLPSDRFSAERTGGSVSTLTIQRTQQEDSAVYLCASSSGLAVETQYFGPGTRLLVL.

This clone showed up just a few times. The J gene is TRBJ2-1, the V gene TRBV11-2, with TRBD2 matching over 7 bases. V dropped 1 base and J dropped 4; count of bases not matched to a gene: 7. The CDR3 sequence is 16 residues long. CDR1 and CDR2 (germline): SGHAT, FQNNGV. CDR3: CASSLVGGSTYNEQFF. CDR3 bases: TGTGCCAGCAGCTTAGTGGGGGGGAGCACATACAATGAGCAGTTCTTC.

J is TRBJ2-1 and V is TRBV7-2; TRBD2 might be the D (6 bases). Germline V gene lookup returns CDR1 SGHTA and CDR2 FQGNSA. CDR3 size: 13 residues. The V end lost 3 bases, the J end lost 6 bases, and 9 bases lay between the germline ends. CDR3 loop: CASSFELANEQFF. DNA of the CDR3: TGTGCCAGCAGCTTCGAACTAGCCAATGAGCAGTTCTTC.

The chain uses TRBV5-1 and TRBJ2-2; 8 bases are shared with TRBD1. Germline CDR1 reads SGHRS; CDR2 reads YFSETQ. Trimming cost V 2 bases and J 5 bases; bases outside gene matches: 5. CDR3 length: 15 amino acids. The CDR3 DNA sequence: TGCGCCAGCAGCTTTACTAGGACAGGGACCGGGGAGCTGTTTTTT. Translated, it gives CASSFTRTGTGELFF.

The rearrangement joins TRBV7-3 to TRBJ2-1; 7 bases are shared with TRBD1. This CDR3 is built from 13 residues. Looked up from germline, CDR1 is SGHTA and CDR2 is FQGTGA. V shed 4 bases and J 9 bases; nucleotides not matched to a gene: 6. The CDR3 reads CASSSDRVGEQFF. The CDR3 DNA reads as TGTGCCAGCAGCTCAGACAGGGTAGGTGAGCAGTTCTTC.

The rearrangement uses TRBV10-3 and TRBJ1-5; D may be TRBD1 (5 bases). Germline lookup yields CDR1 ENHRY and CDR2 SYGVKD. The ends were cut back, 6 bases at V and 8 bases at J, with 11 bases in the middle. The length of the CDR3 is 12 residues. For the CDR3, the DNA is TGTGCCATCAGCCAGGGCGGGAAGCCCCAGCATTTT. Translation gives CAISQGGKPQHF.

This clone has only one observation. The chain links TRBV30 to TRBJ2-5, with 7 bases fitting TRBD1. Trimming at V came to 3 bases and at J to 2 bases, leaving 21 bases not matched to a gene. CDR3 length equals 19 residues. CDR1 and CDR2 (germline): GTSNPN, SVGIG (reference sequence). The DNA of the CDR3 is TGTGCCTGGAGAGACGAGATGACAGCCGACAGGGTGTTGCAAGAGACCCAGTACTTC. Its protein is CAWRDEMTADRVLQETQYF.

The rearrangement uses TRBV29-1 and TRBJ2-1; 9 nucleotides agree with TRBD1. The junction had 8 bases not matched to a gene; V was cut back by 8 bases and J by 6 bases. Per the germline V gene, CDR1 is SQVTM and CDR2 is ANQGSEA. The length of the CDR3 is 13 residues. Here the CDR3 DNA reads TGCAGCCAAGGGGGACAGGGAGGCAATGAGCAGTTCTTC. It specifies CSQGGQGGNEQFF.

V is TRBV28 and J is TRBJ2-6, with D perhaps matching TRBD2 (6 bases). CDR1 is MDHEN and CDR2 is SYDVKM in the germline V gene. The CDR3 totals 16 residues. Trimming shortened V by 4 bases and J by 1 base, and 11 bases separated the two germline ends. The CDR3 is CASSSPGVSGANVLTF. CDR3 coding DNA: TGTGCCAGCAGTTCGCCGGGGGTTTCTGGGGCCAACGTCCTGACTTTC.

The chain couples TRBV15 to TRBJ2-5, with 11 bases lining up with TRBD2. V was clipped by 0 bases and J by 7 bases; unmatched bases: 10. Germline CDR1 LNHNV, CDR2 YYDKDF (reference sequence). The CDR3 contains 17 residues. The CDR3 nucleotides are TGTGCCACCAGCAGAGATGGGCTAGCGGGAGGCTTCAGGACCCAGTACTTC. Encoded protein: CATSRDGLAGGFRTQYF.

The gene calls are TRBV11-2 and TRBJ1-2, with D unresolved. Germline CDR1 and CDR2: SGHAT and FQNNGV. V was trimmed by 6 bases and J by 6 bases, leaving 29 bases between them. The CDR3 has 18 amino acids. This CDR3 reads CASSKGGDWVLTLNGYTF. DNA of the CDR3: TGTGCCAGCAGTAAGGGAGGCGATTGGGTGCTAACTTTGAATGGCTACACCTTC. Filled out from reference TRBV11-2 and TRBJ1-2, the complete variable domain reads EAGVAQSPRYKIIEKRQSVAFWCNPISGHATLYWYQQILGQGPKLLIQFQNNGVVDDSQLPKDRFSAERLKGVDSTLKIQPAKLEDSAVYLCASSKGGDWVLTLNGYTFGSGTRLTVV.

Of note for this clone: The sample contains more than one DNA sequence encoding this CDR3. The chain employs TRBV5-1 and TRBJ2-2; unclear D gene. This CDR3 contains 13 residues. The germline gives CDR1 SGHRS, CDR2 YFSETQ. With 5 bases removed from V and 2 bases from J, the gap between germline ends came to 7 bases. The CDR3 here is CASSGGNTGELFF. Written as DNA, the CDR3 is TGCGCCAGCAGTGGCGGAAACACCGGGGAGCTGTTTTTT.

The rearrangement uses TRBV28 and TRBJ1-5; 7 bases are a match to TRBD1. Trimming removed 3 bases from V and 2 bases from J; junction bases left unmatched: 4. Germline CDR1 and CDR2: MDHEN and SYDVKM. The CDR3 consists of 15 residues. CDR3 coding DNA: TGTGCCAGCAGTTTGACAGGGAGTGGCAATCAGCCCCAGCATTTT. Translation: CASSLTGSGNQPQHF. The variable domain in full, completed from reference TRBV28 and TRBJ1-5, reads DVKVTQSSRYLVKRTGEKVFLECVQDMDHENMFWYRQDPGLGLRLIYFSYDVKMKEKGDIPEGYSVSREKKERFSLILESASTNQTSMYLCASSLTGSGNQPQHFGDGTRLSIL.

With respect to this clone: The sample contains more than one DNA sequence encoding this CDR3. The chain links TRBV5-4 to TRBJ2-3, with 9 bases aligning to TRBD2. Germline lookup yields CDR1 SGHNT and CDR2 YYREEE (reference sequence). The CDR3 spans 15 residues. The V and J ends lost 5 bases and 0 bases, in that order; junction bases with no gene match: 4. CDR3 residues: CASRETSGSTDTQYF. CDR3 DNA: TGTGCCAGCAGGGAAACTAGCGGGAGCACAGATACGCAGTATTTT.

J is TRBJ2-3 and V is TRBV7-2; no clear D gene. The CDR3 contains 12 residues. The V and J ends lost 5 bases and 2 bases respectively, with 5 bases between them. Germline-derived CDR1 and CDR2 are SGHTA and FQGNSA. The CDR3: CASSPYTDTQYF. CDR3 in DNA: TGTGCCAGCAGCCCTTACACAGATACGCAGTATTTT.

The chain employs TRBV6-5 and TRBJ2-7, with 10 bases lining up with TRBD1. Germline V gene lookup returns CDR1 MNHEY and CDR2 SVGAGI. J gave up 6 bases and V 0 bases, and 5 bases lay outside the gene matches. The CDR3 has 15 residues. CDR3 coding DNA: TGTGCCAGCAGTTACTCGGGACAGGGGTATCGCGAGCAGTACTTC. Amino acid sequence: CASSYSGQGYREQYF.